One sample yielded the 15 T cell receptor beta chains listed below, sequenced in a study of cytomegalovirus exposure and HLA in healthy donors (dated by TCRdb to 2016 to 2017). The library was generated by the immunoSEQ multiplex PCR assay. For the multiplex PCR, a mixture combining 60 forward primers for TCR Vbeta segments and 13 reverse primers for TCR Jbeta segments was used. TCRdb obtained this table from immuneACCESS and retained in-frame rearrangements with V and J assigned. These tables miss some clones; where compared with another copy, unresolved V genes account for less than half of the shortfall, and the remainder is unexplained. This sample lists 100,000 to 150,000 clones; 80% to 85% were detected once. The top ten hold less than 1.1% of the sample. The sequencing sample was made of PBMCs. The receptors here all came from a woman aged 25 to 39 in good health and CMV-seronegative.

The chain joins TRBV7-9 to TRBJ1-2; 10 nucleotides match TRBD1. V was clipped by 1 base and J by 6 bases; unmatched bases: 8. This CDR3 contains 16 residues. The germline V gene encodes CDR1 SEHNR and CDR2 FQNEAQ (reference sequence). CDR3 amino acids: CASSLDRGTGENGYTF. DNA for the CDR3: TGTGCCAGCAGCTTAGATCGTGGGACAGGGGAGAATGGCTACACCTTC.

The chain carries TRBV4-2 and TRBJ1-2, with D unclear. Germline CDR1 and CDR2: LGHNA and YNFKEQ. With 0 bases removed from V and 4 bases from J, the gap between germline ends came to 9 bases. The CDR3 totals 14 residues. For the CDR3, the DNA is TGTGCCAGCAGCCAAGAATCCTCCCCCTATGGCTACACCTTC. This gives the protein CASSQESSPYGYTF.

CDR3 residues: CASSHTQGTTYNEQFF. CDR3 sequence (DNA): TGTGCCAGCTCTCATACACAGGGGACGACCTACAATGAGCAGTTCTTC. The chain has TRBV18 and TRBJ2-1; TRBD1 matches at 7 bases. Per germline, CDR1 KGHSH and CDR2 LQKENI. The CDR3 contains 16 residues. V trimming: 6 bases; J trimming: 2 bases; junction bases outside the gene matches: 10.

The rearrangement links TRBV12-5 to TRBJ1-5, with 9 bases lining up with TRBD1. Per the germline V gene, CDR1 is LGHNT and CDR2 is FRNRAP. V gave up 7 bases and J gave up 1 base; unmatched junction bases: 14. This CDR3 is 18 amino acids long. The CDR3 is CASAASGTGLGSNQPQHF. The CDR3 coding sequence is TGTGCTAGTGCCGCGTCCGGGACAGGGTTGGGAAGCAATCAGCCCCAGCATTTT.

The rearrangement links TRBV11-3 to TRBJ1-2, with D possibly being TRBD1 (5 bases). The CDR3 contains 13 residues. The germline V gene has CDR1 SGHNT and CDR2 YENEEA. Trimming removed 0 bases from V and 4 bases from J, with 6 bases in between. As DNA, the CDR3 is TGTGCCAGCAGCTTAGACGGGGGCTATGGCTACACCTTC. Translating it yields CASSLDGGYGYTF.

V gene TRBV30 combines with J gene TRBJ2-5; perhaps TRBD2 as D (6 bases). Germline V CDR1 and CDR2: GTSNPN, SVGIG (reference sequence). CDR3 size: 12 residues. Trimming stripped 3 bases from V and 7 bases from J, with 12 bases between. CDR3: CAWRWGEGTQYF. In DNA form, the CDR3 reads TGTGCCTGGAGATGGGGGGAAGGGACCCAGTACTTC.

V usage is TRBV5-5 and J usage is TRBJ2-7, with TRBD1 identical over 8 bases. The CDR3 covers 14 residues. Germline CDR1 and CDR2: SGHKS and YYEKEE (reference sequence). Unmatched junction bases numbered 4, after V lost 2 bases and J lost 3 bases. Here the CDR3 DNA reads TGTGCCAGCAGCTTCTACAGGGGGAACTACGAGCAGTACTTC. It specifies CASSFYRGNYEQYF. Combining the CDR3 with reference TRBV5-5 and TRBJ2-7 gives the whole variable domain DAGVTQSPTHLIKTRGQQVTLRCSPISGHKSVSWYQQVLGQGPQFIFQYYEKEERGRGNFPDRFSARQFPNYSSELNVNALLLGDSALYLCASSFYRGNYEQYFGPGTRLTVT.

V usage is TRBV19 and J usage is TRBJ2-5; 13 nucleotides align to TRBD2. In germline, CDR1 is LNHDA, CDR2 SQIVND (reference sequence). The CDR3 spans 17 residues. The junction had 3 bases not matched to a gene; V was cut back by 0 bases and J by 2 bases. CDR3 sequence (DNA): TGTGCCAGTAGTATAGAGGTGGGACTAGCGGGGCAAGAGACCCAGTACTTC. Encoded protein: CASSIEVGLAGQETQYF.

In this sample, this clone turned up once. The chain joins TRBV10-3 to TRBJ1-6, with a weak D call TRBD1 (6 bases). Trimming removed 6 bases from V and 10 bases from J, with 10 bases in between. This CDR3 comprises 12 residues. Germline CDR1 reads ENHRY; CDR2 reads SYGVKD. As DNA, the CDR3 is TGTGCCATCAGGGACAGCGCGTCACCCCTCCACTTT. Its translation: CAIRDSASPLHF.

This clone was picked up a small number of times. V and J are TRBV28 and TRBJ1-3; no clear D gene. Germline CDR1 is MDHEN and CDR2 is SYDVKM. V lost 5 bases to trimming and J lost 1 base, with 15 bases between them. The CDR3 runs to 16 residues. CDR3 in DNA: TGTGCCAGCAGTCCACCGAATCCGAGGTCTGGAAACACCATATATTTT. This encodes CASSPPNPRSGNTIYF.

The chain joins TRBV4-2 to TRBJ2-1, with 10 bases identical to TRBD2. Germline assignment: CDR1 LGHNA and CDR2 YNFKEQ. Unmatched junction bases numbered 11, after V lost 3 bases and J lost 6 bases. CDR3 length equals 17 residues. The chain's CDR3 is CASSQGLAGVTTNEQFF. CDR3 in DNA: TGTGCCAGCAGCCAGGGTCTAGCGGGAGTTACCACCAATGAGCAGTTCTTC.

This chain joins TRBV6-1 and TRBJ1-3; 11 bases match TRBD1. J lost 2 bases, V lost 6 bases, and 3 bases had no gene match. CDR1 is MNHNS, CDR2 SASEGT, per germline. The CDR3 runs 15 residues. CDR3 nucleotides: TGTGCCAGCAGCGTGGACAGGGGGCCTGGAAACACCATATATTTT. Amino acid sequence: CASSVDRGPGNTIYF.

In this sample, this clone turned up a few times. The chain couples TRBV19 to TRBJ1-2; D might be TRBD1 (6 bases). V was cut by 10 bases and J by 7 bases, with 13 bases left in between. Germline V gene data show CDR1 as LNHDA and CDR2 as SQIVND (reference sequence). CDR3 length: 11 residues. The CDR3 reads CAIGTSRGYTF. CDR3 DNA: TGTGCCATAGGGACATCCCGTGGCTACACCTTC.

The chain is built from TRBV6-6 and TRBJ2-7; 10 positions match TRBD1. Germline V CDR1 and CDR2: MNHNY, SVGAGI (reference sequence). The CDR3 extends over 16 amino acids. The V gene end was trimmed by 6 bases and the J gene end by 2 bases; junction bases not matched to a gene: 10. The chain's CDR3 is CASRASGQGVAYEQYF. CDR3 bases: TGTGCCAGCAGGGCCTCTGGACAGGGGGTCGCCTACGAGCAGTACTTC.

V usage is TRBV6-5 and J usage is TRBJ2-7, with a possible D match to TRBD2 (6 bases). Germline V lookup: CDR1 MNHEY, CDR2 SVGAGI. Trimming shortened V by 6 bases and J by 0 bases, and 15 bases separated the two germline ends. The CDR3 extends over 15 amino acids. The CDR3 spells CASRASWRGSYEQYF. The CDR3 DNA is TGTGCCAGCAGAGCCTCGTGGAGGGGCTCCTACGAGCAGTACTTC.